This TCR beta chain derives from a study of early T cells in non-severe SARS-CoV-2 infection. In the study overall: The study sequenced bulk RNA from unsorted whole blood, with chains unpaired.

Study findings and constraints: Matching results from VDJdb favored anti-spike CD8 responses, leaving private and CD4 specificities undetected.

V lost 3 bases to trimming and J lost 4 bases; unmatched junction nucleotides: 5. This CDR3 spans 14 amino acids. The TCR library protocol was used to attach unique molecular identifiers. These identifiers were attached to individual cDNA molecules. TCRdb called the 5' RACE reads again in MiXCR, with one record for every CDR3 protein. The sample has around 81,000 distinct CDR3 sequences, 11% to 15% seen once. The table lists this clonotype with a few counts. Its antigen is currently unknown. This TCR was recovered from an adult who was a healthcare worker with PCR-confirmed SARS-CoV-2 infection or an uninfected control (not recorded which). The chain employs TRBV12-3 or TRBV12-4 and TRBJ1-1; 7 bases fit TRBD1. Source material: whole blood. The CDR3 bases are TGTGCCAGCAGTTTCGGGGCAGGGGGCACTGAAGCTTTCTTT. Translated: CASSFGAGGTEAFF.